The T cell receptor (beta chain) described here comes from a study of chemoradiotherapy in HPV16-positive cancers. Study conclusions and caveats: Functional assays defining HPV-specific T cells used only a couple of HPV16-positive patients. In HPV16-positive patients, HPV-responsive T-cell expansion tracked better recurrence-free survival.

In the case of this clone: What it binds is not known.

Over chemoradiotherapy, repertoires were sampled more than once. Sequenced by immunoSEQ multiplex PCR; TCRdb stores in-frame clones only, minus some. Of roughly 10,000 clones listed, over 65% were seen once; the top ten hold around a third. Germline loops: CDR1 WSHSY, CDR2 SAAADI. Trimming shortened V by 4 bases and J by 5 bases, and 14 bases separated the two germline ends. This CDR3 is built from 14 residues. The genes are TRBV10-2 and TRBJ2-5; D gene ambiguous. The receptor was derived from a human donor with HPV-associated anogenital cancer. The material was obtained from a patient who underwent chemoradiotherapy. CDR3 in amino acids: CASSGKGISETQYF. As DNA, the CDR3 is TGCGCCAGCAGTGGGAAAGGTATATCGGAGACCCAGTACTTC.